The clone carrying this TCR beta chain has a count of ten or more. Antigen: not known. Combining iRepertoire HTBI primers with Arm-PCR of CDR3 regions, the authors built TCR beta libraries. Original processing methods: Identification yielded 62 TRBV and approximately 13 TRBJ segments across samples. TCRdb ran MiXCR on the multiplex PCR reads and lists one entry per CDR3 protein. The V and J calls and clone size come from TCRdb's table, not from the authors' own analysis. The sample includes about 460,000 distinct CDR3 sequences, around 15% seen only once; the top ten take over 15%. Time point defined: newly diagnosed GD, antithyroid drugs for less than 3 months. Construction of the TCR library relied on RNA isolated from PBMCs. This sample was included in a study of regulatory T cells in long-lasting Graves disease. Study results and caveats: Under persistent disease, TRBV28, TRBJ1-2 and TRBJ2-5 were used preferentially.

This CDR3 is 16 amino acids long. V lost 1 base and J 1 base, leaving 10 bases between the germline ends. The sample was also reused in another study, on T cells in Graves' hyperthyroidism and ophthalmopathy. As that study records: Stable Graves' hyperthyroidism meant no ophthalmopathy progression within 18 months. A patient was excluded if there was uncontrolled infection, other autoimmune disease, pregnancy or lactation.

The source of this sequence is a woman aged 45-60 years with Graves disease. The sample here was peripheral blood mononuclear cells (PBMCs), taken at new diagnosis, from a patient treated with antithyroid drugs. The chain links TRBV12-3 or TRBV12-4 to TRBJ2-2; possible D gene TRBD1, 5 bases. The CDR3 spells CASSLGQGRNTGELFF. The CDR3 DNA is TGTGCCAGCAGTTTAGGCCAGGGTAGGAACACCGGGGAGCTGTTTTTT.